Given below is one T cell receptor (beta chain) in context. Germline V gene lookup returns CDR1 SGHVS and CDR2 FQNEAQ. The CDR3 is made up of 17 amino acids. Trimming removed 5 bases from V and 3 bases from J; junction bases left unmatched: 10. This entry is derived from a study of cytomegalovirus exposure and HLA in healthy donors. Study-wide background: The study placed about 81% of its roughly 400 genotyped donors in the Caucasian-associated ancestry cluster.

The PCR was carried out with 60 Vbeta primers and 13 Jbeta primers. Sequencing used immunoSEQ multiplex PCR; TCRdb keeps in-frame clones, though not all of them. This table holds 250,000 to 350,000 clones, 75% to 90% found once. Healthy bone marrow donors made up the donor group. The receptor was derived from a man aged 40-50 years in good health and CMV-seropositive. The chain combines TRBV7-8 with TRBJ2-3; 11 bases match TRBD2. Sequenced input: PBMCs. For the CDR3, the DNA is TGTGCCAGCAGCCTCGGGCGGACTAGCGGGTGGACAGATACGCAGTATTTT. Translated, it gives CASSLGRTSGWTDTQYF.